This T cell receptor (beta chain) stems from a study of blood T cells in healthy people across ages. Study conclusions and caveats: Unsorted PBMCs blocked a conclusive comparison of naive and antigen-experienced cells. The study found TCR beta diversity correlated strongly with naive T cell percentage.

Germline V CDR1 and CDR2: DFQATT, SNEGSKA (reference sequence). The CDR3 totals 14 residues. J was trimmed by 8 bases and V by 2 bases; bases with no gene match: 8. Regarding this clonotype: Its antigen is still unknown.

A second PCR of about 6 to 11 cycles used a sample-barcoded 5' primer and a J-beta primer mix. TCRdb passed the 5' RACE reads through MiXCR, listing each CDR3 protein once. Of 600,000 to 900,000 distinct CDR3 sequences listed, roughly 25% are singletons. Separately, the same data were catalogued under a study of T cells of mothers and their children.

The V and J genes are TRBV20-1 and TRBJ2-3; 9 bases agree with TRBD2. The sequencing input was blood. This clonotype was obtained from a boy aged 10-17 years in good health. CDR3 bases: TGCAGTGCTAGACTAGCGGGGACTCCGGTTACGCAGTATTTT. Encoded protein: CSARLAGTPVTQYF.